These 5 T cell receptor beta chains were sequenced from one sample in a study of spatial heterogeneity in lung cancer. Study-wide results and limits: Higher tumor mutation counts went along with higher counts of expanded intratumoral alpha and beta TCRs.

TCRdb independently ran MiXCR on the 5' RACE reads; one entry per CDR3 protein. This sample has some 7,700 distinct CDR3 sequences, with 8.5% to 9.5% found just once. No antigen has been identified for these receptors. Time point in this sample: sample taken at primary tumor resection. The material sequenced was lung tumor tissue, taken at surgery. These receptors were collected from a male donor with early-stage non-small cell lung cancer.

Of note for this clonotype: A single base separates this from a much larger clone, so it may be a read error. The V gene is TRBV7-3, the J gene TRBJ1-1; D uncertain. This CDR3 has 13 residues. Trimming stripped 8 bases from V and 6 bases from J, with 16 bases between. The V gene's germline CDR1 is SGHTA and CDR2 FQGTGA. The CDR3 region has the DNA TGTGCCAGCGGCCGCGGGGAGACCGCTGAAGCTTTCTTT. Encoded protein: CASGRGETAEAFF.

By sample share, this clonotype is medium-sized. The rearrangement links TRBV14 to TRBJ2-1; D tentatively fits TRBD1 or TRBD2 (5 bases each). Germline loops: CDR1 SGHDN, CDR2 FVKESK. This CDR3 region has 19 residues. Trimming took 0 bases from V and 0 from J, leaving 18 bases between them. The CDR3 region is CASSQDRWGGQGSYNEQFF. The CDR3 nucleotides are TGTGCCAGCAGCCAAGATAGGTGGGGCGGGCAGGGCTCCTACAATGAGCAGTTCTTC. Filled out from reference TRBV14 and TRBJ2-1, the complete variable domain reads EAGVTQFPSHSVIEKGQTVTLRCDPISGHDNLYWYRRVMGKEIKFLLHFVKESKQDESGMPNNRFLAERTGGTYSTLKVQPAELEDSGVYFCASSQDRWGGQGSYNEQFFGPGTRLTVL.

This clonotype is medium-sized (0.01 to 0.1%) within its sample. As DNA, the CDR3 is TGCAGTGCTAGAGAGGGCGGGGAGACAAGGGAGCAGTACTTC. Its protein product is CSAREGGETREQYF. The rearrangement joins TRBV20-1 to TRBJ2-7; D is possibly TRBD2 (6 bases). The V and J ends lost 0 bases and 7 bases respectively, with 16 bases between them. Per germline, CDR1 DFQATT and CDR2 SNEGSKA (reference sequence). The CDR3 loop spans 14 amino acids.

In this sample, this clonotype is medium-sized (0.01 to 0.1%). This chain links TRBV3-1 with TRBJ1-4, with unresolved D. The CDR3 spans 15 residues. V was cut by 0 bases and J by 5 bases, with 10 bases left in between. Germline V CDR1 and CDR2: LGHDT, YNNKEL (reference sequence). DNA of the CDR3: TGTGCCAGCAGCCAAGAGGGAGCTGCCAATGAAAAACTGTTTTTT. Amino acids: CASSQEGAANEKLFF.

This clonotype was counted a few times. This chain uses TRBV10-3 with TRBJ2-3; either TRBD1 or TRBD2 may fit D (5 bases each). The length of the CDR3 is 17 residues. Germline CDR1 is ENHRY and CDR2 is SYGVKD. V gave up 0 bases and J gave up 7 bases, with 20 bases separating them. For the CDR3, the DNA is TGTGCCATCAGTGAGTCGAGAGGGACGACCGGTCGCAATACGCAGTATTTT. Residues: CAISESRGTTGRNTQYF.